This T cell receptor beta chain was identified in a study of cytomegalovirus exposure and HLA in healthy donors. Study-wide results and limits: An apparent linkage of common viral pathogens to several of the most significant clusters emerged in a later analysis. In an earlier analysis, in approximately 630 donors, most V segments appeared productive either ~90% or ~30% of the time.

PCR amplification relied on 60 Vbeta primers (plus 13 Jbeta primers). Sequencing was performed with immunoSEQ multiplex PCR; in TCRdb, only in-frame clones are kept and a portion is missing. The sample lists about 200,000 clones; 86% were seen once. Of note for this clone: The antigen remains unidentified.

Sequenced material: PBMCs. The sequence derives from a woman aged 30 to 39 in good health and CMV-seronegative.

The CDR3 nucleotides read TGTGCCAGCAGCTGGACTAGCGGGTACAATGAGCAGTTCTTC. Its translation: CASSWTSGYNEQFF. The chain links TRBV5-6 to TRBJ2-1; TRBD2 matches 11 bases. Trimming cost V 3 bases and J 4 bases; bases outside gene matches: 0. CDR1 is SGHDT, CDR2 YYEEEE, per germline. This CDR3 is 14 amino acids long.